Listed below are T cell receptor beta chains from one sample, sequenced in a study of blood T cells in healthy people across ages. TCRdb independently ran MiXCR on the 5' RACE reads; one entry per CDR3 protein. The data contain about 680,000 distinct CDR3 sequences, approximately 50% of them singletons. Sequencing used blood. The origin of the receptors is a woman aged 60 to 75 in good health. Both conserved end residues are part of each CDR3. D genes are given only for firm matches. Where a row states a size, it is once, few, many or the class of an expanded clone; other rows omit it.

size,V,J,D,DNA,CDR3
.,TRBV7-9,TRBJ1-2,TRBD1,TGTGCCAGCAGCACATACGGGACAGGGGCTGGCTACACCTTC,CASSTYGTGAGYTF
.,TRBV7-2,TRBJ2-1,TRBD2,TGTGCCAGCAGCCCCCAGGTAGCGGGACGCAATGAGCAGTTCTTC,CASSPQVAGRNEQFF
.,TRBV6-5,TRBJ2-7,.,TGTGCCAGCAGTTACCAGACCGATGCGTCCTACGAGCAGTACTTC,CASSYQTDASYEQYF
.,TRBV5-1,TRBJ2-1,.,TGCGCCAGCAGCTACACCGGGACACTGTACAATGAGCAGTTCTTC,CASSYTGTLYNEQFF
once,TRBV7-2,TRBJ1-4,.,TGTGCCAGCAGCCCCCAGGGTTCGACTAATGGAAAACTGTTTTTT,CASSPQGSTNGKLFF
.,TRBV4-3,TRBJ2-7,TRBD1,TGCGCCAGCAGCCACACACCGGACAGGGCGGACGAGCAGTACTTC,CASSHTPDRADEQYF
.,TRBV5-1,TRBJ2-1,TRBD1,TGCGCCAGCAGCACGACAGGGGGCGCGGGCAATGAGCAGTTCTTC,CASSTTGGAGNEQFF
.,TRBV3-1,TRBJ2-1,.,TGTGCCAGCAGCCAAGGATTCCGCAATGAGCAGTTCTTC,CASSQGFRNEQFF
.,TRBV20-1,TRBJ2-6,.,TGCAGTGCTAGTTTTGGGGGGAGCTCTGGGGCCAACGTCCTGACTTTC,CSASFGGSSGANVLTF
.,TRBV7-3,TRBJ2-1,TRBD2,TGTGCCAGCAGCTCTAGCGGGAGGTACAATGAGCAGTTCTTC,CASSSSGRYNEQFF
.,TRBV30,TRBJ1-2,TRBD1,TGTGCCTGGAGTGTACCGGGTGGACAGGTTTATGGCTACACCTTC,CAWSVPGGQVYGYTF
few,TRBV7-9,TRBJ1-6,.,TGTGCCAGCAGCCCGCCAGGGTACAGGGACCCGGATTCACCCCTCCACTTT,CASSPPGYRDPDSPLHF
many,TRBV7-6,TRBJ2-1,.,TGTGCCAGCAGCTTAGTTTTTGGGTCTGCCTACAATGAGCAGTTCTTC,CASSLVFGSAYNEQFF
.,TRBV7-6,TRBJ2-1,.,TGTGCCAGCAGCTCCGACCCGGCGGGGGAGCAGTTCTTC,CASSSDPAGEQFF
once,TRBV29-1,TRBJ2-1,.,TGCAGCGTTGAGAGCGGCCGGGGGTACAGTGAGCAGTTCTTC,CSVESGRGYSEQFF
many,TRBV28,TRBJ1-2,.,TGTGCCAGCAGCCCCCTGACAGAACTTTATGGCTACACCTTC,CASSPLTELYGYTF
.,TRBV20-1,TRBJ1-6,.,TGCAGTGCTACGGGACGGGGGCTCGGAGGTTCACCCCTCCACTTT,CSATGRGLGGSPLHF
few,TRBV28,TRBJ2-5,.,TGTGCCAGCAACGCGTACCAAGAGACCCAGTACTTC,CASNAYQETQYF
once,TRBV9,TRBJ2-3,TRBD2,TGTGCCAGCAGCGTCGGACTAGCGCAAAGCACAGATACGCAGTATTTT,CASSVGLAQSTDTQYF
.,TRBV6-5,TRBJ2-7,.,TGTGCCAGCAGTTACTCAGCAGGGGGGGTTTACGAGCAGTACTTC,CASSYSAGGVYEQYF
.,TRBV5-1,TRBJ2-1,TRBD2,TGCGCCAGCAACTTAGCGGGAGGGCTAGCCAATGAGCAGTTCTTC,CASNLAGGLANEQFF
.,TRBV5-1,TRBJ2-1,.,TGCGCCAGCAGCTTGGGGCACCCTAAAGGCGGTGAGCAGTTCTTC,CASSLGHPKGGEQFF
many,TRBV20-1,TRBJ2-1,.,TGCAGTTCCTTATCGGGGATAAACAATGAGCAGTTCTTC,CSSLSGINNEQFF
few,TRBV10-3,TRBJ2-1,.,TGTGCCACTAGGCCGGGAGAGGCTTACAATGAGCAGTTCTTC,CATRPGEAYNEQFF
.,TRBV20-1,TRBJ1-5,.,TGCAGTGCTAGAGACATGGTCATGGGGCCCCAGCATTTT,CSARDMVMGPQHF
.,TRBV29-1,TRBJ2-7,.,TGCAGCGTTGAACAGGGGGGCTACGAGCAGTACTTC,CSVEQGGYEQYF